One sample yielded the 26 T cell receptor beta chains listed below, sequenced in a study of T cell repertoires and HLA-DP antigens. Their specific antigens are unknown. Produced via immunoSEQ multiplex PCR; TCRdb's table is partial and in-frame only. The sample holds 55,000 to 80,000 clones; about four fifths are singletons and the top ten take roughly 1.6%. Sequenced sample: CD4+ T cells from PBMCs. These receptors were taken from a man aged 55 to 70 in good health and CMV-seronegative.

This clone came up a few times. This sequence joins TRBV5-6 and TRBJ1-6; D ambiguous. Germline V gives CDR1 SGHDT, CDR2 YYEEEE. There are 16 residues in the CDR3. With 0 bases removed from V and 2 bases from J, the gap between germline ends came to 9 bases. In nucleotides, the CDR3 is TGTGCCAGCAGCTTGGCACGCAGTGCCTATAATTCACCCCTCCACTTT. Translated, it gives CASSLARSAYNSPLHF.

The J gene is TRBJ1-2, the V gene TRBV5-1; D remains ambiguous. CDR1 SGHRS and CDR2 YFSETQ come from the germline V gene. V lost 1 base and J lost 0, with 7 bases in between. This CDR3 region has 14 residues. The CDR3: CASSLFGANYGYTF. CDR3 bases: TGCGCCAGCAGCTTGTTCGGAGCTAACTATGGCTACACCTTC.

The V gene is TRBV5-6, the J gene TRBJ1-6; 10 bases align to TRBD1. The CDR3 is 16 amino acids. Germline CDR1 reads SGHDT; CDR2 reads YYEEEE. The trim removed 4 bases at V and 9 bases at J, leaving 10 bases unmatched. The CDR3 sequence: CASSPRTGGGPSPLHF. The CDR3 region has the DNA TGTGCCAGCAGCCCTAGGACAGGGGGAGGTCCTTCACCCCTCCACTTT.

This clone was seen more than once but under ten times. This chain connects TRBV7-9 to TRBJ2-7; D call uncertain. This CDR3 region has 12 residues. Trimming stripped 5 bases from V and 3 bases from J, with 8 bases between. Germline CDR1 is SEHNR and CDR2 is FQNEAQ (reference sequence). In DNA form, the CDR3 reads TGTGCCAGCAGCCCGACGGACTACGAGCAGTACTTC. It specifies CASSPTDYEQYF.

The chain joins TRBV7-2 to TRBJ2-3, with 9 bases identical to TRBD1. The CDR3 has 15 residues. CDR1 is SGHTA, CDR2 FQGNSA, per germline. Trimming took 5 bases from V and 3 from J; bases not matched to a gene: 6. The CDR3 loop reads CASSRGQGSTDTQYF. CDR3 nucleotides: TGTGCCAGCAGCCGGGGACAGGGATCTACAGATACGCAGTATTTT. Full variable domain (rest looked up from reference TRBV7-2 and TRBJ2-3): GAGVSQSPSNKVTEKGKDVELRCDPISGHTALYWYRQSLGQGLEFLIYFQGNSAPDKSGLPSDRFSAERTGGSVSTLTIQRTQQEDSAVYLCASSRGQGSTDTQYFGPGTRLTVL.

This chain links TRBV5-4 with TRBJ1-1; 12 bases are shared with TRBD1. V dropped 4 bases and J dropped 5; count of bases not matched to a gene: 12. The CDR3 consists of 17 residues. The germline V gene encodes CDR1 SGHNT and CDR2 YYREEE (reference sequence). The CDR3 sequence is CASSPEGQGARGTEAFF. The CDR3 nucleotides read TGTGCCAGCAGCCCGGAGGGACAGGGGGCGCGAGGAACTGAAGCTTTCTTT.

The chain joins TRBV30 to TRBJ2-5; 8 nucleotides line up with TRBD1. Germline values: CDR1 GTSNPN, CDR2 SVGIG (reference sequence). The V segment lost 4 bases and the J segment 2 bases; nucleotides outside the gene matches: 6. The CDR3 length is 14 residues. CDR3 nucleotides: TGTGCCTGGACCAGGACAGGGACACAAGAGACCCAGTACTTC. Translation: CAWTRTGTQETQYF.

J is TRBJ2-3 and V is TRBV6-6, with 7 bases lining up with TRBD2. V trimming: 7 bases; J trimming: 4 bases; junction bases outside the gene matches: 5. The CDR3 totals 13 residues. Per the germline V gene, CDR1 is MNHNY and CDR2 is SVGAGI (reference sequence). CDR3 bases: TGTGCCAGCAAACATCGGGGGGCAGATACGCAGTATTTT. The encoded protein is CASKHRGADTQYF.

This chain's CDR3 is CASSFSREEPQHF. The CDR3 DNA reads TGTGCCAGCAGCTTCTCTCGGGAGGAGCCCCAGCATTTT. The chain couples TRBV7-2 to TRBJ1-5; unclear D gene. Trimming took off 3 bases at V and 8 bases at J, with 11 bases between the two ends. Per germline, CDR1 SGHTA and CDR2 FQGNSA. CDR3 length: 13 amino acids.

The chain joins TRBV28 to TRBJ1-2; TRBD1 agrees at 10 bases. This CDR3 spans 15 amino acids. Trimming cost V 7 bases and J 7 bases; bases outside gene matches: 12. Germline V gene sequence: CDR1 MDHEN, CDR2 SYDVKM. Here the CDR3 reads CASTMTGGSGGGYTF. The CDR3 coding sequence is TGTGCCAGCACCATGACAGGGGGCAGTGGGGGTGGCTACACCTTC.

This chain uses TRBV11-3 with TRBJ1-2; no firm D call. The V end lost 5 bases, the J end lost 4 bases, and 11 bases lay between the germline ends. Germline V CDR1 and CDR2: SGHNT, YENEEA. The CDR3 sequence is 13 residues long. CDR3 DNA: TGTGCCAGCAGCGCTGACGGCGGCTATGGCTACACCTTC. It yields the protein CASSADGGYGYTF.

V usage is TRBV28 and J usage is TRBJ2-7; D is perhaps TRBD2 (6 bases). V gave up 8 bases and J gave up 0 bases, with 17 bases separating them. CDR3 length: 15 residues. The germline V gene encodes CDR1 MDHEN and CDR2 SYDVKM. The CDR3 protein is CASRRVGASSYEQYF. CDR3 nucleotide sequence: TGTGCCAGCCGGAGGGTGGGCGCAAGCTCCTACGAGCAGTACTTC. Supplemented by reference TRBV28 and TRBJ2-7, the full variable domain reads DVKVTQSSRYLVKRTGEKVFLECVQDMDHENMFWYRQDPGLGLRLIYFSYDVKMKEKGDIPEGYSVSREKKERFSLILESASTNQTSMYLCASRRVGASSYEQYFGPGTRLTVT.

Details on this clone: Other DNA sequences in this specimen translate into the identical CDR3. The V gene is TRBV19, the J gene TRBJ1-3; D is possibly TRBD1 (5 bases). Germline V gene data show CDR1 as LNHDA and CDR2 as SQIVND (reference sequence). The CDR3 length is 15 residues. V was cut by 4 bases and J by 0 bases, with 10 bases left in between. The CDR3: CASSKTGDSGNTIYF. CDR3 DNA: TGTGCCAGTAGTAAAACAGGCGACTCTGGAAACACCATATATTTT.

CDR3 residues: CASSPRSLGPAQYF. CDR3 sequence (DNA): TGTGCCAGCAGCCCCCGAAGTCTTGGGCCGGCGCAGTATTTT. The chain couples TRBV6-1 to TRBJ2-3; unclear D gene. This CDR3 region has 14 residues. V was clipped by 6 bases and J by 10 bases, with 20 bases between them. The germline gives CDR1 MNHNS, CDR2 SASEGT.

Of note for this clone: This same CDR3 is encoded by further DNA sequences in the sample. The chain uses TRBV7-9 and TRBJ2-2; tentatively, D is TRBD2 (6 bases). From germline, CDR1 is SEHNR and CDR2 FQNEAQ (reference sequence). This CDR3 spans 14 amino acids. Trimming pared 0 bases from V and 4 bases from J, leaving 6 bases between. The CDR3 sequence is CASSLAGGTGELFF. DNA of the CDR3: TGTGCCAGCAGCTTAGCGGGAGGCACCGGGGAGCTGTTTTTT.

This clone appeared a single time. The rearrangement links TRBV4-1 to TRBJ1-2; D perhaps matches TRBD1 (5 bases). Germline CDR1 and CDR2: MGHRA and YSYEKL. This CDR3 comprises 13 residues. Trimming left V 0 bases short and J 8 bases short, with 10 bases between. The CDR3 is CASSQEGVRGYTF. The CDR3 bases are TGCGCCAGCAGCCAAGAAGGGGTTCGAGGCTACACCTTC.

In this sample, this clone turned up once. J is TRBJ2-6 and V is TRBV5-1, with D unresolved. The CDR3 length is 16 residues. The germline gives CDR1 SGHRS, CDR2 YFSETQ. Trimming stripped 0 bases from V and 0 bases from J, with 7 bases between. In nucleotides, the CDR3 is TGCGCCAGCAGCTTGGAGGCGGACTCTGGGGCCAACGTCCTGACTTTC. Translation gives CASSLEADSGANVLTF.

Of note for this clone: The same CDR3 also results from other DNA sequences found in this sample. J is TRBJ2-3 and V is TRBV5-6, with 11 bases identical to TRBD2. Trimming removed 2 bases from V and 6 bases from J; junction bases left unmatched: 11. Germline CDR1 and CDR2: SGHDT and YYEEEE. The CDR3 is made up of 17 amino acids. The CDR3 sequence is CASSFGTSGLRGDTQYF. CDR3 bases: TGTGCCAGCAGCTTCGGGACTAGCGGTTTGAGAGGGGATACGCAGTATTTT.

The rearrangement uses TRBV5-5 and TRBJ1-2; D perhaps matches TRBD1 (5 bases). Germline V gene lookup returns CDR1 SGHKS and CDR2 YYEKEE (reference sequence). The CDR3 runs 15 residues. V lost 4 bases, J lost 7 bases, and 20 bases lay in between. CDR3 protein: CASSPVGTRRGGYTF. The CDR3 region has the DNA TGTGCCAGCAGCCCCGTCGGGACCCGACGCGGTGGCTACACCTTC.

CDR3 loop: CASSLALASGELFF. CDR3 DNA: TGTGCCAGCAGCTTGGCCCTAGCTTCCGGGGAGCTGTTTTTT. The chain uses TRBV5-6 and TRBJ2-2, with TRBD2 as a possible D gene (5 bases). Trimming took off 0 bases at V and 6 bases at J, with 9 bases between the two ends. The germline CDR1 and CDR2 sequences are SGHDT and YYEEEE. The CDR3 loop spans 14 amino acids.

The V call is TRBV6-6, the J call TRBJ1-2; D is ambiguous. The V end was cut by 6 bases, the J end by 9 bases, with 17 bases between. Looked up from germline, CDR1 is MNHNY and CDR2 is SVGAGI (reference sequence). The CDR3 has 13 amino acids. The CDR3 protein is CASSRPPTPSYTF. CDR3 DNA sequence: TGTGCCAGCAGCCGGCCACCGACACCCAGCTACACCTTC.

The chain has TRBV7-2 and TRBJ2-2; D unclear. The CDR3 covers 15 residues. V shed 1 base and J shed 1 base, with 7 bases lying between them. Germline V gene lookup returns CDR1 SGHTA and CDR2 FQGNSA. The CDR3 region is CASSLVTGNTGELFF. The CDR3 DNA reads TGTGCCAGCAGCTTAGTAACCGGGAACACCGGGGAGCTGTTTTTT.

The rearrangement uses TRBV7-9 and TRBJ1-1; D perhaps matches TRBD1 (6 bases). The V and J ends lost 5 bases and 2 bases respectively, with 12 bases between them. Germline CDR1 reads SEHNR; CDR2 reads FQNEAQ (reference sequence). The CDR3 is 14 amino acids. The CDR3 DNA is TGTGCCAGCAGCCCGAGGACAGTTAACACTGAAGCTTTCTTT. This codes for CASSPRTVNTEAFF.

The V and J genes are TRBV6-5 and TRBJ2-2; the D is unclear. Germline CDR1 reads MNHEY; CDR2 reads SVGAGI. Trimming removed 5 bases from V and 2 bases from J, with 9 bases in between. The CDR3 covers 14 residues. The CDR3 DNA reads as TGTGCCAGCAGTGGCCAGGCAAACACCGGGGAGCTGTTTTTT. It is translated as CASSGQANTGELFF.

The J gene is TRBJ1-2, the V gene TRBV19, with D hard to call. Trimming shortened V by 5 bases and J by 4 bases, and 11 bases separated the two germline ends. Germline assignment: CDR1 LNHDA and CDR2 SQIVND (reference sequence). The CDR3 length is 13 residues. The CDR3 nucleotides read TGTGCCAGTAGTTCTAGCCAGATCTATGGCTACACCTTC. Protein: CASSSSQIYGYTF. Looking up the rest from reference TRBV19 and TRBJ1-2 gives the full variable domain: DGGITQSPKYLFRKEGQNVTLSCEQNLNHDAMYWYRQDPGQGLRLIYYSQIVNDFQKGDIAEGYSVSREKKESFPLTVTSAQKNPTAFYLCASSSSQIYGYTFGSGTRLTVV.

The chain links TRBV7-9 to TRBJ1-1; a weak D match, TRBD1 (6 bases). The V gene's germline CDR1 is SEHNR and CDR2 FQNEAQ (reference sequence). V lost 3 bases to trimming and J lost 1 base, with 9 bases between them. This CDR3 has 14 residues. The CDR3 loop is CASSFGQTNTEAFF. In DNA form, the CDR3 reads TGTGCCAGCAGCTTTGGACAGACGAACACTGAAGCTTTCTTT.